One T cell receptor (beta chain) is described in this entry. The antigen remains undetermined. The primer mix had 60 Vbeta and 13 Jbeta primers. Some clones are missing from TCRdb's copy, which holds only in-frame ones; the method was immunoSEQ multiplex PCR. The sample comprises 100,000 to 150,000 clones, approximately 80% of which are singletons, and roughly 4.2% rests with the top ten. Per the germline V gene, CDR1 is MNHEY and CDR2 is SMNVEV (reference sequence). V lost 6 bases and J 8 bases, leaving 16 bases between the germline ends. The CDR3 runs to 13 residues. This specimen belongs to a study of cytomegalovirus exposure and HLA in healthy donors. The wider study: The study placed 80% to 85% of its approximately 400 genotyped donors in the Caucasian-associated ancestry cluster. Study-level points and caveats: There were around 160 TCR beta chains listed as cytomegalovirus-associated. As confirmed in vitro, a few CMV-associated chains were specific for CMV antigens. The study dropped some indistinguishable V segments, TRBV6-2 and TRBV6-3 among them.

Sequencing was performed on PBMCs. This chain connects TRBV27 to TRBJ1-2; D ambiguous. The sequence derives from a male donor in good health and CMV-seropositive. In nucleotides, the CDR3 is TGTGCCAGCAGCTTGAGGGCCGGAGACGGCTACACCTTC. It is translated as CASSLRAGDGYTF.